This T cell receptor beta chain was sequenced during a study of shared clonotypes between healthy human individuals. Per germline, CDR1 GTSNPN and CDR2 SVGIG (reference sequence). This CDR3 is built from 11 residues. The V gene lost 0 bases and the J gene lost 12 bases, with 9 bases spanning the gap. Clones were read by immunoSEQ multiplex PCR, and TCRdb kept only the in-frame ones, dropping some. The sample holds a few million clones, approximately 94% seen once. The chain is built from TRBV30 and TRBJ2-1; weak D call: TRBD2 (5 bases). This TCR was sampled from a man between 18 and 29 years old in good health. The specimen sequenced was naive CD4+ T cells sorted from blood. As to subset: CD45RA+ positively selected. CDR3 sequence (DNA): TGTGCCTGGAGTGTACTCGGAGGGCAGTTCTTC. This codes for CAWSVLGGQFF.